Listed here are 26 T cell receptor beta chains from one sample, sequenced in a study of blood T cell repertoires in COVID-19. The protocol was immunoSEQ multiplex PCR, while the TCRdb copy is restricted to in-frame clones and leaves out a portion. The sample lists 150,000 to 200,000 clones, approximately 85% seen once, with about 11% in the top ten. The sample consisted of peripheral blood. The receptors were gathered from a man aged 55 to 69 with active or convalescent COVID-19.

DNA for the CDR3: TGTGCCAGCAGCACTGGGACAGGCGGATCCTACGAGCAGTACTTC. Residues: CASSTGTGGSYEQYF. The V and J genes are TRBV5-5 and TRBJ2-7, with 8 bases matching TRBD1. V lost 4 bases to trimming and J lost 1 base; unmatched junction nucleotides: 7. Germline V gene lookup returns CDR1 SGHKS and CDR2 YYEKEE (reference sequence). The CDR3 is 15 residues long.

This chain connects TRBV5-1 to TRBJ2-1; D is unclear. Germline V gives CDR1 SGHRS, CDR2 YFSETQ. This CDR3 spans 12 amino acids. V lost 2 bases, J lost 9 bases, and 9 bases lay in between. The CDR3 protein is CASSFTSVEQFF. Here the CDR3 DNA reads TGCGCCAGCAGCTTTACGAGCGTTGAGCAGTTCTTC.

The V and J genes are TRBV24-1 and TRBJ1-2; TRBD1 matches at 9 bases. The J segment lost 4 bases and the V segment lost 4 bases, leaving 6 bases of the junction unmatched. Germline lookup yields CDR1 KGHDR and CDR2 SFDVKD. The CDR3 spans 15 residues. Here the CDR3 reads CATSEPGQGIYGYTF. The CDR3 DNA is TGTGCCACCAGTGAGCCGGGACAGGGAATCTATGGCTACACCTTC.

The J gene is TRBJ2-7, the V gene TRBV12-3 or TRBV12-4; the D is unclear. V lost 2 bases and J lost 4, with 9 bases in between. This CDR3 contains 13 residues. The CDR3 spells CASSLLAQYEQYF. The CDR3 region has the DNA TGTGCCAGCAGTTTATTGGCCCAGTACGAGCAGTACTTC.

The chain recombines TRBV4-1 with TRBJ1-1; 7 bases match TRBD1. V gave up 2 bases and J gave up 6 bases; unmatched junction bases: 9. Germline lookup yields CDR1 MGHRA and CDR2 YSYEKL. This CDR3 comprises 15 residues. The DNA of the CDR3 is TGCGCCAGCAGCCAAAGGACACAGGGGACACCTGAAGCTTTCTTT. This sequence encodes CASSQRTQGTPEAFF.

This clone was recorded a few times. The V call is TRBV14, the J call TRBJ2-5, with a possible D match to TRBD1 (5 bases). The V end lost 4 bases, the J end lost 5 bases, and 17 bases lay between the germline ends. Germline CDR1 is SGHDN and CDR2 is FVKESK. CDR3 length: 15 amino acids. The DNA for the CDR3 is TGTGCCAGCAGCCGCCTTAAAGGGAAGGGGGAGACCCAGTACTTC. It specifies CASSRLKGKGETQYF.

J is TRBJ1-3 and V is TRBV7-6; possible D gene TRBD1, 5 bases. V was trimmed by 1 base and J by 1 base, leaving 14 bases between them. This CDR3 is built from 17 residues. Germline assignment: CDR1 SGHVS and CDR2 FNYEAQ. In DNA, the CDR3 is TGTGCCAGCAGCTTAGATAAGGGGCGATCGTCTGGAAACACCATATATTTT. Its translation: CASSLDKGRSSGNTIYF.

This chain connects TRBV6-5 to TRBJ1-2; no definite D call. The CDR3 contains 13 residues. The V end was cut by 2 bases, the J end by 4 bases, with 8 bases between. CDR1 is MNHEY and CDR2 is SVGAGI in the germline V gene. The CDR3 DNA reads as TGTGCCAGCAGTTACGGCCAGTTCTATGGCTACACCTTC. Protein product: CASSYGQFYGYTF.

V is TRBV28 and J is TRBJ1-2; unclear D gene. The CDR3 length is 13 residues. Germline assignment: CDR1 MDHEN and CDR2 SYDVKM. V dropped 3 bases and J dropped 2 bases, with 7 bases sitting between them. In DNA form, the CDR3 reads TGTGCCAGCAGTTTTGGGGAGAACTATGGCTACACCTTC. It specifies CASSFGENYGYTF.

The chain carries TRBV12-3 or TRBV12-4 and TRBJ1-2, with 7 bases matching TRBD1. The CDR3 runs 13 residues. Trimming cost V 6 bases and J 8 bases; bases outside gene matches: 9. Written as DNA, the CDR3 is TGTGCCAGCAGGACCGGGACAGATGGAGGCTACACCTTC. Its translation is CASRTGTDGGYTF.

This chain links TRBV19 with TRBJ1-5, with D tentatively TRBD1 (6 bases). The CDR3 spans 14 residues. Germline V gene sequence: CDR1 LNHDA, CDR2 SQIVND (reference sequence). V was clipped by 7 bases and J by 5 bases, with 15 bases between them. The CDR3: CASTGGRWHQPQHF. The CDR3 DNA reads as TGTGCCAGTACCGGGGGGCGATGGCATCAGCCCCAGCATTTT. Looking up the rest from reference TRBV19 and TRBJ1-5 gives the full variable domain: DGGITQSPKYLFRKEGQNVTLSCEQNLNHDAMYWYRQDPGQGLRLIYYSQIVNDFQKGDIAEGYSVSREKKESFPLTVTSAQKNPTAFYLCASTGGRWHQPQHFGDGTRLSIL.

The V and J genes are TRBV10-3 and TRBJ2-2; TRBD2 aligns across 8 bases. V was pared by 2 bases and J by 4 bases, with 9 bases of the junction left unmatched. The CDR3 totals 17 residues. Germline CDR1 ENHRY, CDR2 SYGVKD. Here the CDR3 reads CAISERARGGITGELFF. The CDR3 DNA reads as TGTGCCATCAGTGAGCGAGCACGGGGGGGGATCACCGGGGAGCTGTTTTTT.

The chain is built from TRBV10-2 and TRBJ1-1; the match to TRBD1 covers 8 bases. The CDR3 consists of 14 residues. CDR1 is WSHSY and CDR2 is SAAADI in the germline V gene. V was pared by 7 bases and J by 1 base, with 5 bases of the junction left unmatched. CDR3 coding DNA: TGCGCCAGCACCCTAGGACAGGGGAACACTGAAGCTTTCTTT. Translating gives CASTLGQGNTEAFF.

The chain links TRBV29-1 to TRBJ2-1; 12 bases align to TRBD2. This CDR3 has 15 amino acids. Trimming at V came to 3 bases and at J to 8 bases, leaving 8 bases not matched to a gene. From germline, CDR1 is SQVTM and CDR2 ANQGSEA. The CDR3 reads CSVEGLAGGSDEQFF. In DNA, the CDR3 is TGCAGCGTTGAGGGGCTAGCGGGGGGGTCGGATGAGCAGTTCTTC.

CDR3 DNA: TGTGCCAGCAGCTTGGGATCAAGGGCAGGGGAAGAGACCCAGTACTTC. This codes for CASSLGSRAGEETQYF. The chain is built from TRBV5-8 and TRBJ2-5; perhaps TRBD1 as D (6 bases). The ends were cut back, 0 bases at V and 3 bases at J, with 15 bases in the middle. Germline loops: CDR1 SGHTS, CDR2 YDEGEE. The CDR3 contains 16 residues.

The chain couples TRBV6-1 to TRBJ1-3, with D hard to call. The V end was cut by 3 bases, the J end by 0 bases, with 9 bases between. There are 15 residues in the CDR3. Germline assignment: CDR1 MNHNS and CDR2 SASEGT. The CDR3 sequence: CASSDRGYSGNTIYF. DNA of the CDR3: TGTGCCAGCAGTGATAGAGGGTACTCTGGAAACACCATATATTTT.

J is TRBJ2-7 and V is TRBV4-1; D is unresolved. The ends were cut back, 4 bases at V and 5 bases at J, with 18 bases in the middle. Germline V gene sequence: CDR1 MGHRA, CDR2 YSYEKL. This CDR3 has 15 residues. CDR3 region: CASSRSERPPDEQYF. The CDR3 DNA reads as TGCGCCAGCAGCCGGTCGGAGCGACCCCCTGACGAGCAGTACTTC.

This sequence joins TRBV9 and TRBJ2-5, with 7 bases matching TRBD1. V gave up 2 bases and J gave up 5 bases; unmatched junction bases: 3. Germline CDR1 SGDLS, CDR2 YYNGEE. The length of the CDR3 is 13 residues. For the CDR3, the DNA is TGTGCCAGCAGCGTTGGCAGGGGGGAGACCCAGTACTTC. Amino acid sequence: CASSVGRGETQYF.

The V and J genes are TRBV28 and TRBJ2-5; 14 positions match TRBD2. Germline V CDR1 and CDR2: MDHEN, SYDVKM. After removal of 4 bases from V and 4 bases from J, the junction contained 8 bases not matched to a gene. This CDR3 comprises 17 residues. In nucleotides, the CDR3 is TGTGCCAGCAGTTACGGGACTAGCGGGAGAGTTTTAGAGACCCAGTACTTC. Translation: CASSYGTSGRVLETQYF.

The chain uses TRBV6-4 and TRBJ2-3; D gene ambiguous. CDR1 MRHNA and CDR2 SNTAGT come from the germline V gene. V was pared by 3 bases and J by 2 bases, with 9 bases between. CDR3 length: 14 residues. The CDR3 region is CASSEGGDTDTQYF. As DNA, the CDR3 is TGTGCCAGCAGTGAAGGTGGAGACACAGATACGCAGTATTTT.

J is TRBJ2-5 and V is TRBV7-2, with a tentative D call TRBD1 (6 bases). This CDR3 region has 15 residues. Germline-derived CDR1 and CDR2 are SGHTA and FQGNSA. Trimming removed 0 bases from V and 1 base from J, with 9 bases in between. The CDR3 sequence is CASSLAGAFQETQYF. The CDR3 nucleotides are TGTGCCAGCAGCTTAGCGGGGGCATTCCAAGAGACCCAGTACTTC.

The CDR3 region has the DNA TGCAGTGCGAGTAGGACTGGGGGGGACAGGATAAGTGATCAGCCCCAGCATTTT. Protein: CSASRTGGDRISDQPQHF. The J gene is TRBJ1-5, the V gene TRBV20-1; 8 positions match TRBD1. V shed 6 bases, J shed 5 bases, and the junction held 21 bases outside the gene matches. Germline CDR1 and CDR2: DFQATT and SNEGSKA (reference sequence). This CDR3 is 18 amino acids long.

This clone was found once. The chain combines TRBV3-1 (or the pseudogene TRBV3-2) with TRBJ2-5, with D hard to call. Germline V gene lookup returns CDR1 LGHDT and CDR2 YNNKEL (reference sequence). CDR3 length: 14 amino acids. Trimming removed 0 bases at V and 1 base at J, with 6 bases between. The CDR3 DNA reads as TGTGCCAGCAGCCAAGATGTATTCCAAGAGACCCAGTACTTC. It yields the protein CASSQDVFQETQYF.

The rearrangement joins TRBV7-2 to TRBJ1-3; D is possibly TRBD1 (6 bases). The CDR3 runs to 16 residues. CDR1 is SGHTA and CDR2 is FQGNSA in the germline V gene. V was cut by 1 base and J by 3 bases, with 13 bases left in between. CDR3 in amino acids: CASSLGTGSFGNTIYF. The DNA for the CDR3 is TGTGCCAGCAGCTTAGGTACAGGGAGCTTTGGAAACACCATATATTTT.

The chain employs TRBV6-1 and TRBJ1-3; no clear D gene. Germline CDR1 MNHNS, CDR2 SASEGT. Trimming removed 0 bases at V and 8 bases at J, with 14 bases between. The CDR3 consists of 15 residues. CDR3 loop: CASSEAAGSIDTIYF. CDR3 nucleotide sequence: TGTGCCAGCAGTGAAGCTGCGGGCTCAATTGACACCATATATTTT.

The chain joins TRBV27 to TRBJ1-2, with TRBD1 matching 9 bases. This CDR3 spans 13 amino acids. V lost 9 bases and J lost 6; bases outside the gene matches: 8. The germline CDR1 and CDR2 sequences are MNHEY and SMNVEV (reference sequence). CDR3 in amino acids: CASKPWTGDGYTF. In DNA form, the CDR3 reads TGTGCCAGTAAACCCTGGACAGGGGATGGCTACACCTTC.